A selection of T cell receptor beta chains follows, all from one sample in a study of blood T cell repertoires in COVID-19. The assay was immunoSEQ multiplex PCR, and TCRdb's table has in-frame clones only and misses some. The sample records approximately 200,000 clones, under 85% being singletons. The source material was peripheral blood. The receptor source for this set is a man aged 55 to 70 with active or convalescent COVID-19. CDR3s include the opening cysteine and the closing phenylalanine or tryptophan. D genes are given only for firm matches. Expanded clones get a size class; other rows say once, few or many, or leave the size out.

size	V	D	J	CDR3	DNA
.	TRBV4-3	.	TRBJ2-3	CASSLRRAITDTQYF	TGCGCCAGCAGCCTCCGGAGGGCAATCACAGATACGCAGTATTTT
.	TRBV6-6	TRBD1	TRBJ2-6	CASRQTGTGPNVLTF	TGTGCCAGCAGACAAACCGGGACAGGGCCCAACGTCCTGACTTTC
.	TRBV19	TRBD1	TRBJ1-1	CASSTIQGDGTEAFF	TGTGCCAGTAGTACAATCCAGGGGGATGGAACTGAAGCTTTCTTT
.	TRBV5-6	TRBD1	TRBJ2-5	CASSTGVGETQYF	TGTGCCAGCAGCACAGGGGTGGGGGAGACCCAGTACTTC
.	TRBV30	.	TRBJ1-1	CAWRPSGDTEAFF	TGTGCCTGGAGGCCCTCGGGTGACACTGAAGCTTTCTTT
.	TRBV19	.	TRBJ1-4	CASCIGVGEKLFF	TGTGCCAGTTGTATCGGAGTCGGAGAAAAACTGTTTTTT
.	TRBV28	.	TRBJ2-7	CASSSQQGGYEQYF	TGTGCCAGCAGTTCTCAACAGGGAGGGTACGAGCAGTACTTC
.	TRBV5-1	TRBD1	TRBJ1-2	CASSLGQGVDYGYTF	TGCGCCAGCAGCTTGGGTCAGGGGGTCGACTATGGCTACACCTTC
.	TRBV24-1	.	TRBJ2-2	CATSARQFTGELFF	TGTGCCACCAGTGCTCGACAGTTCACCGGGGAGCTGTTTTTT
.	TRBV5-1	TRBD1	TRBJ2-1	CASSYGDREGDEQFF	TGCGCCAGCAGCTATGGGGACAGGGAAGGCGATGAGCAGTTCTTC
.	TRBV6-2/TRBV6-3	TRBD2	TRBJ2-3	CASSWFRGRVTDTQYF	TGTGCCAGCAGTTGGTTCCGCGGGAGGGTCACAGATACGCAGTATTTT
.	TRBV9	.	TRBJ2-3	CASSAGTSSTDTQYF	TGTGCCAGCAGCGCCGGGACTTCTAGCACAGATACGCAGTATTTT
once	TRBV28	.	TRBJ1-1	CASIETQNTEAFF	TGTGCCAGCATCGAAACACAAAACACTGAAGCTTTCTTT
.	TRBV7-2	.	TRBJ1-1	CASSSQVLNTEAFF	TGTGCCAGCAGCTCACAGGTTTTGAACACTGAAGCTTTCTTT
.	TRBV28	TRBD1	TRBJ1-6	CASRGQGAGSPLHF	TGTGCCAGCAGAGGGCAGGGGGCTGGTTCACCCCTCCACTTT
.	TRBV10-3	.	TRBJ2-7	CAIREGTASNYEQYF	TGTGCCATCAGGGAGGGAACAGCCTCAAACTACGAGCAGTACTTC
.	TRBV5-1	.	TRBJ2-5	CASSLEGAQYF	TGCGCCAGCAGCTTGGAGGGGGCCCAGTACTTC
.	TRBV6-2/TRBV6-3	TRBD2	TRBJ2-1	CASSSRGYGYNEQFF	TGTGCCAGCAGTTCGCGGGGGTATGGGTACAATGAGCAGTTCTTC
.	TRBV28	TRBD2	TRBJ2-1	CASSNWGGGHNEQFF	TGTGCCAGCAGCAATTGGGGCGGGGGTCACAATGAGCAGTTCTTC
.	TRBV7-2	TRBD1	TRBJ2-6	CASSATGGVGANVLTF	TGTGCCAGCAGCGCCACAGGGGGCGTTGGGGCCAACGTCCTGACTTTC
few	TRBV5-1	TRBD1	TRBJ1-4	CASSLAQRGREEKLFF	TGCGCCAGCAGCTTGGCCCAGAGGGGGCGAGAAGAAAAACTGTTTTTT
few	TRBV28	TRBD1	TRBJ1-2	CASSRQGTGGYTF	TGTGCCAGCAGCCGACAGGGGACGGGGGGCTACACCTTC
.	TRBV7-8	TRBD2	TRBJ2-5	CASSLVRTSGMRLMTQYF	TGTGCCAGCAGCTTAGTCCGGACTAGCGGGATGCGGCTGATGACCCAGTACTTC
few	TRBV19	TRBD1	TRBJ1-3	CASSKTTGSGNTIYF	TGTGCCAGTAGTAAGACGACAGGGAGTGGAAACACCATATATTTT
once	TRBV27	TRBD2	TRBJ2-3	CASNLAGGRTDTQYF	TGTGCCAGCAACTTAGCGGGAGGCCGCACAGATACGCAGTATTTT
.	TRBV11-2	.	TRBJ2-5	CASSSDWQETQYF	TGTGCCAGCAGCTCAGACTGGCAGGAGACCCAGTACTTC
.	TRBV18	.	TRBJ1-2	CASSPSRGASDGYTF	TGTGCCAGCTCACCGTCCCGTGGGGCCTCTGATGGCTACACCTTC
.	TRBV6-6	.	TRBJ1-6	CASTGGVNSPLHF	TGTGCCAGCACGGGAGGGGTTAATTCACCCCTCCACTTT
.	TRBV19	TRBD1	TRBJ2-3	CASRGTGTTDTQYF	TGTGCCAGTCGTGGGACAGGCACGACAGATACGCAGTATTTT
once	TRBV29-1	.	TRBJ2-1	CSAPALVGQFF	TGCAGCGCTCCTGCCCTAGTTGGGCAGTTCTTC
.	TRBV5-1	TRBD2	TRBJ2-1	CASSLVGGPSEQFF	TGCGCCAGCAGCTTGGTGGGAGGGCCTAGTGAGCAGTTCTTC
.	TRBV19	TRBD2	TRBJ2-3	CASSKRELGDTQYF	TGTGCCAGTAGCAAGCGGGAGCTTGGAGATACGCAGTATTTT
few	TRBV30	TRBD2	TRBJ2-7	CAWSYVRESSYEQYF	TGTGCCTGGAGTTATGTGCGGGAGAGCTCCTACGAGCAGTACTTC
.	TRBV11-1	TRBD1	TRBJ2-1	CASSPDRVSYNEQFF	TGTGCCAGCAGCCCGGACAGGGTCTCATACAATGAGCAGTTCTTC
.	TRBV7-2	.	TRBJ1-6	CASSQLGGANSPLHF	TGTGCCAGCAGCCAACTCGGGGGGGCGAATTCACCCCTCCACTTT
.	TRBV12-5	TRBD1	TRBJ2-1	CASAQDRGYNEQFF	TGTGCTAGTGCCCAAGACAGGGGCTACAATGAGCAGTTCTTC
.	TRBV7-9	.	TRBJ2-7	CASSLAGSEQYF	TGTGCCAGCAGCTTAGCTGGTAGCGAGCAGTACTTC
few	TRBV5-1	TRBD1	TRBJ2-7	CASRPQGAGGFLDEQYF	TGCGCCAGCAGGCCACAAGGGGCAGGGGGCTTCCTGGACGAGCAGTACTTC